The sequence of this T cell receptor beta chain was determined in a study of blood T cell repertoires in COVID-19. Study information: The United States, Italy and Spain supplied acute and convalescent COVID-19 samples. The cDNA or gDNA used as material had been derived from T cells, B-cell-depleted T cells, or PBMCs.

In the original analysis: Estimation of nucleated cell counts relied on the amplification of reference gene primers. Using immunoSEQ multiplex PCR, the repertoire was profiled, and TCRdb retains in-frame clones only, with some absent. That table furnishes V, J and clone size, whereas the DNA furnished D and trimming. Among about 65,000 clones listed, approximately 75% were seen once. The CDR3 totals 18 residues. Germline CDR1 reads LNHDA; CDR2 reads SQIVND (reference sequence). V trimming: 5 bases; J trimming: 1 base; junction bases outside the gene matches: 12. This receptor was obtained from a man of 80 years or more with acute or convalescent COVID-19. The V gene is TRBV19, the J gene TRBJ1-5, with 9 positions matching TRBD1. The sequenced sample was peripheral blood. The CDR3 sequence is CASSQPQGARRSNQPQHF. The CDR3 DNA reads TGTGCCAGTAGTCAACCACAGGGGGCGCGTAGGAGCAATCAGCCCCAGCATTTT.